The 6 T cell receptor beta chains presented below share a single source sample, sequenced in a study of OX40 agonist ivuxolimab in advanced cancers. The repertoire was sequenced with immunoSEQ multiplex PCR; TCRdb's copy has only in-frame clones and lacks some. This table has around 120,000 clones, 75% to 90% appearing once. The sample consisted of CD4+ or CD8+ T cells sorted from blood, taken in a trial of the OX40 agonist ivuxolimab. These receptors were collected from an adult with an advanced solid tumor such as melanoma, head and neck, liver or kidney cancer.

The chain joins TRBV28 to TRBJ2-3, with unresolved D. Deletions cut 2 bases from V and 4 bases from J, with 7 bases between. The germline V gene encodes CDR1 MDHEN and CDR2 SYDVKM. The length of the CDR3 is 13 residues. CDR3 DNA: TGTGCCAGCAGTTTAAAGTTTCCAGATACGCAGTATTTT. Translating gives CASSLKFPDTQYF.

This clone was observed a single time. The rearrangement joins TRBV4-2 to TRBJ2-1; the D is unclear. The CDR3 sequence is 15 residues long. The V gene's germline CDR1 is LGHNA and CDR2 YNFKEQ. Trimming removed 4 bases from V and 4 bases from J, with 14 bases in between. In nucleotides, the CDR3 is TGTGCCAGCAGCCTGAACGCGGACGGGTACAATGAGCAGTTCTTC. Its translation: CASSLNADGYNEQFF.

The chain links TRBV10-2 to TRBJ2-7; 10 bases agree with TRBD1. Germline V CDR1 and CDR2: WSHSY, SAAADI. The CDR3 sequence is 15 residues long. Losses at the gene ends were 5 bases for V and 9 bases for J; bases not matched to a gene: 13. The CDR3 DNA sequence: TGCGCCAGCAGTCCGTGGACAGGGGGAGAATGGGGGCAGTACTTC. Encoded protein: CASSPWTGGEWGQYF.

The V and J genes are TRBV5-5 and TRBJ1-2; 7 nucleotides line up with TRBD1. The CDR3 consists of 15 residues. Germline V CDR1 and CDR2: SGHKS, YYEKEE (reference sequence). The V segment lost 2 bases and the J segment 2 bases; nucleotides outside the gene matches: 6. Written as DNA, the CDR3 is TGTGCCAGCAGCTTAACCGGGACAGAAAACTATGGCTACACCTTC. Protein product: CASSLTGTENYGYTF.

The J gene is TRBJ2-1, the V gene TRBV2; 7 nucleotides align to TRBD2. Per the germline V gene, CDR1 is SNHLY and CDR2 is FYNNEI. The CDR3 is 15 amino acids. Losses at the gene ends were 6 bases for V and 2 bases for J; bases not matched to a gene: 7. The CDR3: CASRQGRGPYNEQFF. Here the CDR3 DNA reads TGTGCCAGCAGGCAAGGGAGGGGACCCTACAATGAGCAGTTCTTC.

The chain joins TRBV7-3 to TRBJ2-5; D possibly matches TRBD1 or TRBD2 (6 bases each). V shed 5 bases and J shed 5 bases, with 18 bases lying between them. CDR3 length: 15 amino acids. Germline CDR1 is SGHTA and CDR2 is FQGTGA. CDR3 bases: TGTGCCAGCAGCCTCACCCGGGGGCGGGGTGAGACCCAGTACTTC. This gives the protein CASSLTRGRGETQYF.